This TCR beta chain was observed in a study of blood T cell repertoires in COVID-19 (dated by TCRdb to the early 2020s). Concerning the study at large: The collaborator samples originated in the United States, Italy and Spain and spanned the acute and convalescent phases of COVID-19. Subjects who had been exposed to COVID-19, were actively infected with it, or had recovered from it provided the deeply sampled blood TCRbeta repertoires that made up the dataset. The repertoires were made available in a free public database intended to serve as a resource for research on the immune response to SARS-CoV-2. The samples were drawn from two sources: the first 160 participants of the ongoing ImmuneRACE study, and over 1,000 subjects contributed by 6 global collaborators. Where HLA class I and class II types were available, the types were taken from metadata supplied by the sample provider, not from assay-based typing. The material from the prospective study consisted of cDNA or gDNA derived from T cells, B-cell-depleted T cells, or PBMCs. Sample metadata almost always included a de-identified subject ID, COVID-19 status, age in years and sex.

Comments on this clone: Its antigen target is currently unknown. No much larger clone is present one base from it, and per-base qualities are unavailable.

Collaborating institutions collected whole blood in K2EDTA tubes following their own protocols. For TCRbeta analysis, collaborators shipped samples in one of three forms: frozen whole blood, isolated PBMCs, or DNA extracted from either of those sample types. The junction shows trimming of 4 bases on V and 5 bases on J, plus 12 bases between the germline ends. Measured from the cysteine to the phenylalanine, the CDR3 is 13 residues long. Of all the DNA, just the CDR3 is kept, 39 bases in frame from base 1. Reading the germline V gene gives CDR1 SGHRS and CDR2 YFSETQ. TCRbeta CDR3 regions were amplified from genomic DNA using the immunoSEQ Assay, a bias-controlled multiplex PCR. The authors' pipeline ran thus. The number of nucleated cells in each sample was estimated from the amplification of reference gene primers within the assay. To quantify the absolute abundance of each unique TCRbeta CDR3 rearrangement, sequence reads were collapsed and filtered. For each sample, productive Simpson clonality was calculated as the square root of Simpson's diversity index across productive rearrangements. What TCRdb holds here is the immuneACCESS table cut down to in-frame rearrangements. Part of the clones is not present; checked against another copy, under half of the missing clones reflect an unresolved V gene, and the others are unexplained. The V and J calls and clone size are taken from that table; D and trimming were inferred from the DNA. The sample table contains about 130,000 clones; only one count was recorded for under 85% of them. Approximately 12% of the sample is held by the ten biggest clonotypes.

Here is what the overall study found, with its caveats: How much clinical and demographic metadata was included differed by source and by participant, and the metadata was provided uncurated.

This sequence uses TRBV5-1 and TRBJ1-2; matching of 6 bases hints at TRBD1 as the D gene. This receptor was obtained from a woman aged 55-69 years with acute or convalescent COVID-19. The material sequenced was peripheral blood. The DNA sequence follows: TGCGCCAGCAGCCTGGACAGCCAATATGGCTACACCTTC. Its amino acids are CASSLDSQYGYTF.